The entry that follows covers one T cell receptor beta chain sequence. Its cognate antigen is unknown. These data belong to a study of vaccination and CD4 T cells after COVID-19. Study background: A few convalescent patients underwent sampling at day 14 and then at days 161 to 241 post-vaccination, the study reports. Spike peptides, overlapping and drawn from SARS-CoV-2, HCoV-NL63, HCoV-OC43 and HCoV-229E, were used to stimulate cells.

Per the germline V gene, CDR1 is SQVTM and CDR2 is ANQGSEA. The CDR3 totals 13 residues. The V and J ends lost 0 bases and 2 bases respectively, with 5 bases between them. Described time point: late sampling 161 to 241 days after vaccination in a few convalescent patients. As to treatment: approximately 10-day PBMC culture with coronavirus spike peptide pools or control peptides (ViraFEST assay). Sequenced with the Oncomine TCR Beta short-read assay was DNA taken from cultured CD4+ T cells. Genomic DNA was taken out of cultured CD4+ T cells by extraction. TCRdb re-called the PCR reads through MiXCR, storing one row per CDR3 protein. The table has 20,000 to 25,000 distinct CDR3 sequences, 30% to 45% seen once.

The TCR was taken from a human donor who had recovered from COVID-19. Material: CD4+ T cells from blood, cultured in vitro, obtained about 7 months after SARS-CoV-2 vaccination. The J gene is TRBJ2-1, the V gene TRBV29-1; TRBD1 might be the D (5 bases). The DNA of the CDR3 is TGCAGCGTTGAAGAGACAGCCTACAATGAGCAGTTCTTC. The encoded protein is CSVEETAYNEQFF.